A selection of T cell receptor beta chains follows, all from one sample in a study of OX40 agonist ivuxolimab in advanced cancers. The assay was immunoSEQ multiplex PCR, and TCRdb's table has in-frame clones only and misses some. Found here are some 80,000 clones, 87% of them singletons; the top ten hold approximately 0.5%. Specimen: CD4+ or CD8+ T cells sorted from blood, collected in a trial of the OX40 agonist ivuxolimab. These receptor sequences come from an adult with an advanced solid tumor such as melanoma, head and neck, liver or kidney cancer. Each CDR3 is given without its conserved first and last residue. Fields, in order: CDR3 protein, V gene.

ASSLGQDPPYGYT | TRBV11-2
ASSLDRRHANTGELF | TRBV11-2
ATSRGIKGEMGRTEAF | TRBV15
ASSIGSGGATDTQY | TRBV19
ASSPLTNTGELF | TRBV27
ASSPKTGTGVEQY | TRBV7-2
AIRIEFTGELF | TRBV10-3
ASSALRGTGRANEQF | TRBV6-1
ASSLSPSTSGGATDTQY | TRBV5-1
ASSGGTGEREQF | TRBV9
ASSHWDSPLKAYEQY | TRBV5-6
ASSAGTSDGYT | TRBV5-1
ASSISSGNKPQH | TRBV19
ASSFHASGGAEQY | TRBV28
ASSFPRQHDNEQF | TRBV5-4
ASSFTGASGANVLT | TRBV7-3
ASSLGPSRGTDTQY | TRBV5-1
ASSQAPQETQY | TRBV4-3
ASSLVPPGSNYEQY | TRBV5-5
SVGQGGGNTIY | TRBV29-1
ASSSDRGKQF | TRBV7-3
ASSVVAGGNEKLF | TRBV9
ASSFMRGPANTGELF | TRBV7-2
AWSAGLAGANEQF | TRBV30
ASTPPTGTNQPQH | TRBV6-1
ASSMAGQGAGNYGYT | TRBV11-2
ASSRGQENTEAF | TRBV7-2
ASSLAGAGPQH | TRBV11-2
ASSQDRSGYGYT | TRBV4-3
ASRFRAGSTGELF | TRBV19
ASSGTNQETQY | TRBV2
SASRSYEQY | TRBV20-1
SVEVLAYNEQF | TRBV29-1
ASSPDRTSTEAF | TRBV5-1
ASSFGGKATDTQY | TRBV11-2
ASSEVGTSGSYEQY | TRBV6-1
ASSQIRATNEKLF | TRBV14
ASSLGLGGRVVENTEAF | TRBV11-2
ASSPHANYEQY | TRBV7-2
ASSLATTGFSYEQY | TRBV11-2
ASSDTWDRRGNYEQY | TRBV18
ASRPGPLYEQY | TRBV6-5
ASSDHGRMNTEAF | TRBV6-1
ASSLDVFSNQPQH | TRBV7-2
AWSGRDFEQF | TRBV30
ASSQEGDITEAF | TRBV4-2
AWSGSRPGQEYNEQF | TRBV30
ASSNGQGEKLF | TRBV19
ASSQSVNTEAF | TRBV14
ATTKYGGWGYGYT | TRBV27
ASSLTRDRAREQY | TRBV2
ASSESGEETQY | TRBV10-1
SVERARIGYT | TRBV29-1
AWSPRLGIETQY | TRBV30
ASGFEQPQH | TRBV12-5
ASSVLAGGGIQY | TRBV6-4
ASSPSLASDTQY | TRBV6-5
ASCRDLMGEQY | TRBV5-1
ASSYSRNSLYEQY | TRBV6-5
SASDQPQH | TRBV20-1